What follows are 18 T cell receptor beta chains derived from one specimen sequenced in a study of OX40 agonist ivuxolimab in advanced cancers. Assay: immunoSEQ multiplex PCR; the TCRdb copy retains only in-frame clones and omits some. The sample holds some 64,000 clones, roughly nine tenths seen once. The sequences come from CD4+ or CD8+ T cells sorted from blood, collected in a trial of the OX40 agonist ivuxolimab. The receptors derive from an adult with an advanced solid tumor such as melanoma, head and neck, liver or kidney cancer.

The chain links TRBV29-1 to TRBJ2-7; 10 positions agree with TRBD1. Trimming removed 7 bases from V and 1 base from J; junction bases left unmatched: 4. Per germline, CDR1 SQVTM and CDR2 ANQGSEA. CDR3 length equals 13 residues. CDR3 coding DNA: TGCAGCGCCGCGGGACAGGGGTCCTACGAGCAGTACTTC. This translates into CSAAGQGSYEQYF.

This chain joins TRBV18 and TRBJ2-3; D tentatively fits TRBD1 or TRBD2 (6 bases each). Germline lookup yields CDR1 KGHSH and CDR2 LQKENI. The CDR3 covers 17 residues. With 3 bases removed from V and 1 base from J, the gap between germline ends came to 17 bases. CDR3 protein: CASSPEGGGTRTDTQYF. CDR3 sequence (DNA): TGTGCCAGCTCACCCGAGGGGGGAGGTACGCGCACAGATACGCAGTATTTT.

In regard to this clone: A junction boundary mismatches the germline segment, possibly from a read error. Other DNA sequences in the sample encode the same CDR3. J is TRBJ2-3 and V is TRBV4-3; 15 bases line up with TRBD2. This CDR3 contains 20 residues. CDR1 is LGHNA and CDR2 is YSLEER in the germline V gene. In nucleotides, the CDR3 is TGCGCCAGCAGCCAAGATCCGGGACTAGCGGGGGGAGTCCACCCAGATACACAGTATTTT. Its protein product is CASSQDPGLAGGVHPDTQYF.

The chain uses TRBV18 and TRBJ1-5; D is uncertain. The CDR3 covers 17 residues. V was pared by 0 bases and J by 0 bases, with 12 bases between. Germline V gene data show CDR1 as KGHSH and CDR2 as LQKENI. CDR3 residues: CASSPPLVTDSNQPQHF. The CDR3 bases are TGTGCCAGCTCACCACCTCTTGTGACCGATAGCAATCAGCCCCAGCATTTT. Filled out from reference TRBV18 and TRBJ1-5, the complete variable domain reads NAGVMQNPRHLVRRRGQEARLRCSPMKGHSHVYWYRQLPEEGLKFMVYLQKENIIDESGMPKERFSAEFPKEGPSILRIQQVVRGDSAAYFCASSPPLVTDSNQPQHFGDGTRLSIL.

This rearrangement joins TRBV2 to TRBJ2-7, with D perhaps TRBD1 (6 bases). The V and J ends lost 4 bases and 2 bases respectively, with 15 bases between them. The CDR3 has 15 amino acids. The germline V gene has CDR1 SNHLY and CDR2 FYNNEI. This CDR3 is CASSGTVTTTYEQYF. CDR3 DNA sequence: TGTGCCAGCAGTGGGACAGTTACTACAACCTACGAGCAGTACTTC. The whole variable domain, remainder taken from reference TRBV2 and TRBJ2-7, is EPEVTQTPSHQVTQMGQEVILRCVPISNHLYFYWYRQILGQKVEFLVSFYNNEISEKSEIFDDQFSVERPDGSNFTLKIRSTKLEDSAMYFCASSGTVTTTYEQYFGPGTRLTVT.

The V call is TRBV6-5, the J call TRBJ2-5; TRBD1 matches at 7 bases. This CDR3 comprises 14 residues. V was pared by 4 bases and J by 6 bases, with 8 bases of the junction left unmatched. The germline V gene encodes CDR1 MNHEY and CDR2 SVGAGI. CDR3 in DNA: TGTGCCAGCAGTTTCTTAACAGGGGTGCAGACCCAGTACTTC. Its protein product is CASSFLTGVQTQYF.

V and J are TRBV10-2 and TRBJ1-1; D call uncertain. Germline CDR1 is WSHSY and CDR2 is SAAADI. CDR3 length: 18 amino acids. The V gene lost 7 bases and the J gene lost 5 bases, with 29 bases spanning the gap. The CDR3 bases are TGCGCCAGCACGTCTGGAGGGCATAGGCCTAACCACGGGACTGAAGCTTTCTTT. Amino acids: CASTSGGHRPNHGTEAFF.

This chain links TRBV27 with TRBJ1-2; 11 bases are shared with TRBD1. This CDR3 region has 13 residues. Germline V gene lookup returns CDR1 MNHEY and CDR2 SMNVEV (reference sequence). Trimming cost V 8 bases and J 8 bases; bases outside gene matches: 7. The CDR3 bases are TGTGCCAGCTGCCGGGACAGGGGGGAGGGCTACACCTTC. Its translation is CASCRDRGEGYTF.

This clone was observed once. This rearrangement joins TRBV19 to TRBJ2-5; D is possibly TRBD1 (6 bases). The V and J ends lost 5 bases and 5 bases respectively, with 15 bases between them. This CDR3 has 14 residues. The V gene's germline CDR1 is LNHDA and CDR2 SQIVND (reference sequence). The DNA for the CDR3 is TGTGCCAGTAGTTCGTCCAGGGGAAGGGAGACCCAGTACTTC. It translates to CASSSSRGRETQYF.

CDR3: CASSRGEGQPQHF. For the CDR3, the DNA is TGTGCCAGCTCCCGGGGAGAGGGTCAGCCCCAGCATTTT. The V gene is TRBV18, the J gene TRBJ1-5; D not resolved. The germline V and J ends were trimmed by 6 bases and 6 bases, with 12 bases remaining between them. Germline V gives CDR1 KGHSH, CDR2 LQKENI. This CDR3 is built from 13 residues.

V usage is TRBV29-1 and J usage is TRBJ2-5; D gene ambiguous. The V gene lost 7 bases and the J gene lost 4 bases, with 16 bases spanning the gap. The germline V gene encodes CDR1 SQVTM and CDR2 ANQGSEA. CDR3 length equals 13 residues. CDR3 DNA sequence: TGCAGCGCCCCTGGGCCCTCCCTAGAGACCCAGTACTTC. It codes for CSAPGPSLETQYF. The full variable domain, its missing parts supplied by reference TRBV29-1 and TRBJ2-5, is SAVISQKPSRDICQRGTSLTIQCQVDSQVTMMFWYRQQPGQSLTLIATANQGSEATYESGFVIDKFPISRPNLTFSTLTVSNMSPEDSSIYLCSAPGPSLETQYFGPGTRLLVL.

The chain recombines TRBV4-2 with TRBJ2-7, with TRBD2 matching 7 bases. The length of the CDR3 is 17 residues. Germline V CDR1 and CDR2: LGHNA, YNFKEQ. Germline trimming cut 0 bases from V and 4 bases from J; bases unmatched to any gene: 12. CDR3 DNA: TGTGCCAGCAGCCAAGATGATTTACCGCCCGGGGGGTACGAGCAGTACTTC. This encodes CASSQDDLPPGGYEQYF.

This clone has a single count. V usage is TRBV6-5 and J usage is TRBJ1-4; possible D gene TRBD1, 6 bases. CDR3 size: 16 residues. Trimming stripped 4 bases from V and 1 base from J, with 13 bases between. CDR1 and CDR2 (germline): MNHEY, SVGAGI. DNA of the CDR3: TGTGCCAGCAGTTCAACAGGGAGTCGAACTAATGAAAAACTGTTTTTT. Translated, it gives CASSSTGSRTNEKLFF.

A few counts support this clone. The chain links TRBV5-4 to TRBJ1-1, with D perhaps matching TRBD1 (6 bases). Germline lookup yields CDR1 SGHNT and CDR2 YYREEE (reference sequence). The V end lost 4 bases, the J end lost 7 bases, and 8 bases lay between the germline ends. The CDR3 contains 11 residues. The CDR3 spells CASSQGFEAFF. CDR3 DNA: TGTGCCAGCAGCCAGGGGTTTGAAGCTTTCTTT.

This clone appeared a few times. V usage is TRBV19 and J usage is TRBJ2-2; D gene uncertain. V was trimmed by 3 bases and J by 0 bases, leaving 8 bases between them. Germline V gene data show CDR1 as LNHDA and CDR2 as SQIVND (reference sequence). The CDR3 length is 15 residues. The CDR3 reads CASSMGRANTGELFF. DNA of the CDR3: TGTGCCAGTAGTATGGGTAGGGCGAACACCGGGGAGCTGTTTTTT.

This chain links TRBV7-8 with TRBJ2-3; tentatively, D is TRBD2 (7 bases). The V gene's germline CDR1 is SGHVS and CDR2 FQNEAQ. CDR3 length equals 16 residues. V was trimmed by 1 base and J by 6 bases, leaving 17 bases between them. The CDR3 bases are TGTGCCAGCAGCTTAGTCGGGGCGGGGGCCACCGATACGCAGTATTTT. This codes for CASSLVGAGATDTQYF.

The chain uses TRBV2 and TRBJ2-6; D unresolved. The CDR3 length is 14 residues. Germline V gives CDR1 SNHLY, CDR2 FYNNEI. V was pared by 9 bases and J by 1 base, with 10 bases between. CDR3 in amino acids: CASVGDSGANVLTF. CDR3 DNA: TGTGCCAGTGTTGGGGATTCTGGGGCCAACGTCCTGACTTTC.

The CDR3 nucleotides read TGTGCCAGCAGTGGGACAATCGGCAATCAGCCCCAGCATTTT. It encodes CASSGTIGNQPQHF. The chain carries TRBV6-5 and TRBJ1-5; TRBD1 might be the D (6 bases). The V and J ends lost 5 bases and 2 bases respectively, with 10 bases between them. The CDR3 has 14 residues. Germline assignment: CDR1 MNHEY and CDR2 SVGAGI.